These 12 T cell receptor beta chains came from one sample sequenced in a study of blood T cell repertoires in COVID-19. Clones were read by immunoSEQ multiplex PCR, and TCRdb kept only the in-frame ones, dropping some. The profile shows fewer than 250,000 clones, roughly 84% of them singletons. Source material: PBMCs or T cells enriched from blood (not recorded which). The receptors shown here come from a young man in a cohort exposed to, infected with or recovered from COVID-19 (not recorded which).

This clone was seen a handful of times. The chain combines TRBV5-1 with TRBJ2-1, with 11 bases fitting TRBD2. Germline V gene sequence: CDR1 SGHRS, CDR2 YFSETQ. The junction had 5 bases not matched to a gene; V was cut back by 2 bases and J by 7 bases. There are 15 residues in the CDR3. As DNA, the CDR3 is TGCGCCAGCAGCTTTACTAGCGGGAGTATTAATGAGCAGTTCTTC. It yields the protein CASSFTSGSINEQFF.

This clone came up once. This chain connects TRBV6-1 to TRBJ2-1; TRBD2 matches 7 bases. V was clipped by 1 base and J by 4 bases; unmatched bases: 4. Per the germline V gene, CDR1 is MNHNS and CDR2 is SASEGT. This CDR3 is 15 amino acids long. As DNA, the CDR3 is TGTGCCAGCAGTGAAGGGGGACTACCATACAATGAGCAGTTCTTC. Its translation is CASSEGGLPYNEQFF.

The chain couples TRBV12-3 or TRBV12-4 to TRBJ1-3; D remains unclear. The CDR3 contains 12 residues. The V end was cut by 11 bases, the J end by 4 bases, with 12 bases between. The CDR3 nucleotides read TGTGCCGAGGGCAGTCTAGGAAACACCATATATTTT. It is translated as CAEGSLGNTIYF.

V gene TRBV7-9 combines with J gene TRBJ2-2; D is unresolved. The CDR3 covers 14 residues. Trimming removed 1 base from V and 5 bases from J, with 8 bases in between. CDR1 and CDR2 (germline): SEHNR, FQNEAQ (reference sequence). In DNA form, the CDR3 reads TGTGCCAGCAGCTTAGGTTCCTTAACCGGGGAGCTGTTTTTT. It is translated as CASSLGSLTGELFF. The variable domain in full, completed from reference TRBV7-9 and TRBJ2-2, reads DTGVSQNPRHKITKRGQNVTFRCDPISEHNRLYWYRQTLGQGPEFLTYFQNEAQLEKSRLLSDRFSAERPKGSFSTLEIQRTEQGDSAMYLCASSLGSLTGELFFGEGSRLTVL.

V gene TRBV5-4 combines with J gene TRBJ1-1, with TRBD1 identical over 11 bases. From germline, CDR1 is SGHNT and CDR2 YYREEE (reference sequence). This CDR3 spans 14 amino acids. Germline trimming cut 2 bases from V and 4 bases from J; bases unmatched to any gene: 1. In DNA, the CDR3 is TGTGCCAGCAGCTTCGGGACAGGGGGCACTGAAGCTTTCTTT. The encoded protein is CASSFGTGGTEAFF.

The V gene is TRBV5-1, the J gene TRBJ2-5; TRBD2 is a possible D gene (6 bases). Trimming removed 0 bases at V and 3 bases at J, with 15 bases between. Germline-derived CDR1 and CDR2 are SGHRS and YFSETQ. This CDR3 has 16 amino acids. Written as DNA, the CDR3 is TGCGCCAGCAGCTTGGACCTCCCGGGAGTAAAAGAGACCCAGTACTTC. The encoded protein is CASSLDLPGVKETQYF.

This rearrangement joins TRBV10-3 to TRBJ2-7, with D possibly matching TRBD2 (7 bases). Trimming stripped 3 bases from V and 3 bases from J, with 15 bases between. The germline V gene has CDR1 ENHRY and CDR2 SYGVKD. This CDR3 has 15 residues. The CDR3 DNA reads as TGTGCCATCAGTGAAGGCGGGGGCAGGGGCTACGAGCAGTACTTC. Encoded protein: CAISEGGGRGYEQYF.

The chain combines TRBV10-1 with TRBJ2-1; a weak D match, TRBD2 (5 bases). This CDR3 comprises 14 residues. V lost 4 bases and J lost 2, with 9 bases in between. CDR1 is WNHNN and CDR2 is SYGVQD in the germline V gene (reference sequence). CDR3 DNA sequence: TGCGCCAGCAGTGCAGCGGACGCCTACAATGAGCAGTTCTTC. It is translated as CASSAADAYNEQFF.

The table lists this clone with a count of one. The V gene is TRBV27, the J gene TRBJ2-2; 9 bases agree with TRBD1. V lost 5 bases to trimming and J lost 7 bases; unmatched junction nucleotides: 5. The germline CDR1 and CDR2 sequences are MNHEY and SMNVEV (reference sequence). The CDR3 is 14 amino acids. As DNA, the CDR3 is TGTGCCAGCAGTGTCGGGACAGGGCTCGGGGAGCTGTTTTTT. It codes for CASSVGTGLGELFF.

The gene calls are TRBV28 and TRBJ1-2; a possible D gene is TRBD1 (6 bases). CDR3 length equals 15 residues. V shed 5 bases and J shed 1 base, with 14 bases lying between them. The germline V gene has CDR1 MDHEN and CDR2 SYDVKM. As DNA, the CDR3 is TGTGCCAGCAGTCTGACGGGACATTTTAACTATGGCTACACCTTC. Its protein product is CASSLTGHFNYGYTF.

This clone appeared once. This chain uses TRBV27 with TRBJ2-1; D perhaps matches TRBD2 (5 bases). V dropped 5 bases and J dropped 8 bases, with 16 bases sitting between them. CDR3 length: 14 amino acids. The germline V gene encodes CDR1 MNHEY and CDR2 SMNVEV (reference sequence). CDR3 bases: TGTGCCAGCAGTCCCCGAGGAGGTCGCCATGAGCAGTTCTTC. It specifies CASSPRGGRHEQFF.

The chain recombines TRBV5-1 with TRBJ1-3; D unclear. V was cut by 5 bases and J by 0 bases, with 6 bases left in between. Per germline, CDR1 SGHRS and CDR2 YFSETQ. This CDR3 region has 13 residues. CDR3 coding DNA: TGCGCCAGCAGACAGAACTCTGGAAACACCATATATTTT. Its translation is CASRQNSGNTIYF. Combining the CDR3 with reference TRBV5-1 and TRBJ1-3 gives the whole variable domain KAGVTQTPRYLIKTRGQQVTLSCSPISGHRSVSWYQQTPGQGLQFLFEYFSETQRNKGNFPGRFSGRQFSNSRSEMNVSTLELGDSALYLCASRQNSGNTIYFGEGSWLTVV.